This T cell receptor beta chain emerged from a study of T-cell reconstitution after alpha-beta-depleted transplantation in children. Study conclusions and caveats: Surviving recipient T cells and thymic progenitors underlay high day-60 TCRbeta diversity in some patients. The authors attributed T-cell counts and diversity one year after transplant mostly to newly produced T cells. Roughly two months post-transplant, alpha-beta T cells reportedly originated from several hundred graft clones that had expanded.

This clonotype occurred many times. Its antigen is not identified. Germline V gene sequence: CDR1 LGHNA, CDR2 YNFKEQ. This CDR3 contains 15 residues. Trimming removed 2 bases from V and 1 base from J, with 9 bases in between. Unique molecular identifiers were used to barcode this TCRbeta library. MiXCR was run by TCRdb on the PCR reads, yielding one entry per CDR3 protein. The table has about 290,000 distinct CDR3 sequences, over 7% seen once. J is TRBJ1-5 and V is TRBV4-2; D not certain. Sequenced material: peripheral blood, taken 360 days after TCRalphabeta/CD19-depleted stem cell transplant. This receptor was taken from a female patient aged 2 to 10 who had a stem cell transplant for Fanconi anemia, so the T cells may come from the graft donor. CDR3: CASSQSPPSNQPQHF. The CDR3 region has the DNA TGTGCCAGCAGCCAATCCCCTCCGAGCAATCAGCCCCAGCATTTT.